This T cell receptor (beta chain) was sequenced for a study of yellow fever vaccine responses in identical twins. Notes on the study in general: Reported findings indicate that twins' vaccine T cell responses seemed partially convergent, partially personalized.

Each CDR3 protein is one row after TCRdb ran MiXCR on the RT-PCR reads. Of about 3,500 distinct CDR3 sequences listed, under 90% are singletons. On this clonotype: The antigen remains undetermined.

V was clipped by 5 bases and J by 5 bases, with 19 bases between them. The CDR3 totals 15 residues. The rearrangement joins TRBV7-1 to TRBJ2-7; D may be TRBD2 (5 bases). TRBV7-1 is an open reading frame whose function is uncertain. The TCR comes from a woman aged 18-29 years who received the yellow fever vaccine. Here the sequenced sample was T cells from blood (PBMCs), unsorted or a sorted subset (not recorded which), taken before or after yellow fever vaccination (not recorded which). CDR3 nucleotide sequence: TGTGCCAGCAGCCTCCCGGCCCCTAGCCCCGACGAGCAGTACTTC. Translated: CASSLPAPSPDEQYF.